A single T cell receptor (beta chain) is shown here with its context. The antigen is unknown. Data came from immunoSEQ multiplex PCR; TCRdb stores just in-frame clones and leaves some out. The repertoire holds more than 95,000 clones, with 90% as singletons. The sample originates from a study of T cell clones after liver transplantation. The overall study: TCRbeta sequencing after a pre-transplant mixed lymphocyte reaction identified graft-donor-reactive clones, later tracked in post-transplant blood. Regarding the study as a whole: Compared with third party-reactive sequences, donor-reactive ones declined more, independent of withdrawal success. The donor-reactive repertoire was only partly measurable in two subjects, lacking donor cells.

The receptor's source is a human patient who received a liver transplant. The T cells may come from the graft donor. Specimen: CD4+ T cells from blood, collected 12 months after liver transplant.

CDR3 region: CASSEVGREFDTQYF. In nucleotides, the CDR3 is TGTGCCAGCAGTGAAGTTGGCAGGGAATTTGATACGCAGTATTTT. This rearrangement joins TRBV2 to TRBJ2-3, with D tentatively TRBD1 (5 bases). Trimming cost V 1 base and J 6 bases, with 14 bases left between them. Germline CDR1 reads SNHLY; CDR2 reads FYNNEI. The CDR3 is made up of 15 amino acids.